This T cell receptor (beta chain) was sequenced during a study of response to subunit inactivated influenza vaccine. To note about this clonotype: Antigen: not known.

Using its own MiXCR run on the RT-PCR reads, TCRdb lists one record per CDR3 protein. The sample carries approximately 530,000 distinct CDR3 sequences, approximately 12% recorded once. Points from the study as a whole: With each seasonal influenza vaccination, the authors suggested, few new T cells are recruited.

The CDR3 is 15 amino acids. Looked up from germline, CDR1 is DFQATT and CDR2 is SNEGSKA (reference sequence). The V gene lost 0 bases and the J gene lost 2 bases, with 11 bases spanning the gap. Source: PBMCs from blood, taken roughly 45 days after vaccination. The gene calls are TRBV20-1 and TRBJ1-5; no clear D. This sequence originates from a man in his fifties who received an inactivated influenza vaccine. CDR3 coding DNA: TGCAGTGCTAGAGATGCGTCACCGGGCAATCAGCCCCAGCATTTT. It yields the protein CSARDASPGNQPQHF.